This section outlines one T cell receptor (beta chain) sequence together with its context. These data come from a study of regulatory T cells in long-lasting Graves disease. CDR1 is SGHVS and CDR2 is FNYEAQ in the germline V gene. This CDR3 comprises 14 residues. Trimming took off 0 bases at V and 5 bases at J, with 11 bases between the two ends. CDR3 regions were amplified by Arm-PCR using iRepertoire HTBI primers to build TCR beta libraries. One entry per CDR3 protein, called by TCRdb with MiXCR from the multiplex PCR reads. The table shows a few hundred thousand distinct CDR3 sequences, with 20% to 25% occurring only once. Time point meaning: persistent/refractory GD, antithyroid drugs over 5 years with positive TRAb. Preparation of the TCR library used RNA extracted from PBMCs.

The chain employs TRBV7-6 and TRBJ2-7; the D is unclear. This sequence was found in a female donor with Graves disease. The source material was peripheral blood mononuclear cells (PBMCs), sampled when the disease was refractory, from a patient treated with antithyroid drugs. This CDR3 reads CASSLAVGSHEQYF. The CDR3 coding sequence is TGTGCCAGCAGCTTAGCGGTGGGGTCCCACGAGCAGTACTTC.